This T cell receptor beta chain was obtained from a study of spatial heterogeneity in lung cancer. Study-wide findings and caveats: Estimated coverage of tumor T cells was about 7% for alpha and approximately 13% for beta chains. Tumor mutation count correlated with how many alpha and beta TCRs expanded intratumorally.

This clonotype has a count of ten or more. Its antigen is not identified. MiXCR was run by TCRdb on the 5' RACE reads, yielding one entry per CDR3 protein. The sample consists of about 100,000 distinct CDR3 sequences, 3.5% to 5% of them appearing once. Time point in this sample: sample taken at primary tumor resection. Untreated early-stage non-small cell lung cancer patients, 72 in total, were the donors. Tumor, nontumor lung or frozen PBMC supplied whole RNA that was sequenced unsorted. This sample comprised lung tumor tissue, obtained at surgery. The TCR sequence derives from a male donor with early-stage non-small cell lung cancer.

In DNA form, the CDR3 reads TGTGCCAGCAGCTTGAATTGGAACACCATATATTTT. Its protein is CASSLNWNTIYF. The V and J genes are TRBV5-5 and TRBJ1-3; unclear D gene. There are 12 residues in the CDR3. Germline CDR1 is SGHKS and CDR2 is YYEKEE (reference sequence). With 1 base removed from V and 7 bases from J, the gap between germline ends came to 6 bases.